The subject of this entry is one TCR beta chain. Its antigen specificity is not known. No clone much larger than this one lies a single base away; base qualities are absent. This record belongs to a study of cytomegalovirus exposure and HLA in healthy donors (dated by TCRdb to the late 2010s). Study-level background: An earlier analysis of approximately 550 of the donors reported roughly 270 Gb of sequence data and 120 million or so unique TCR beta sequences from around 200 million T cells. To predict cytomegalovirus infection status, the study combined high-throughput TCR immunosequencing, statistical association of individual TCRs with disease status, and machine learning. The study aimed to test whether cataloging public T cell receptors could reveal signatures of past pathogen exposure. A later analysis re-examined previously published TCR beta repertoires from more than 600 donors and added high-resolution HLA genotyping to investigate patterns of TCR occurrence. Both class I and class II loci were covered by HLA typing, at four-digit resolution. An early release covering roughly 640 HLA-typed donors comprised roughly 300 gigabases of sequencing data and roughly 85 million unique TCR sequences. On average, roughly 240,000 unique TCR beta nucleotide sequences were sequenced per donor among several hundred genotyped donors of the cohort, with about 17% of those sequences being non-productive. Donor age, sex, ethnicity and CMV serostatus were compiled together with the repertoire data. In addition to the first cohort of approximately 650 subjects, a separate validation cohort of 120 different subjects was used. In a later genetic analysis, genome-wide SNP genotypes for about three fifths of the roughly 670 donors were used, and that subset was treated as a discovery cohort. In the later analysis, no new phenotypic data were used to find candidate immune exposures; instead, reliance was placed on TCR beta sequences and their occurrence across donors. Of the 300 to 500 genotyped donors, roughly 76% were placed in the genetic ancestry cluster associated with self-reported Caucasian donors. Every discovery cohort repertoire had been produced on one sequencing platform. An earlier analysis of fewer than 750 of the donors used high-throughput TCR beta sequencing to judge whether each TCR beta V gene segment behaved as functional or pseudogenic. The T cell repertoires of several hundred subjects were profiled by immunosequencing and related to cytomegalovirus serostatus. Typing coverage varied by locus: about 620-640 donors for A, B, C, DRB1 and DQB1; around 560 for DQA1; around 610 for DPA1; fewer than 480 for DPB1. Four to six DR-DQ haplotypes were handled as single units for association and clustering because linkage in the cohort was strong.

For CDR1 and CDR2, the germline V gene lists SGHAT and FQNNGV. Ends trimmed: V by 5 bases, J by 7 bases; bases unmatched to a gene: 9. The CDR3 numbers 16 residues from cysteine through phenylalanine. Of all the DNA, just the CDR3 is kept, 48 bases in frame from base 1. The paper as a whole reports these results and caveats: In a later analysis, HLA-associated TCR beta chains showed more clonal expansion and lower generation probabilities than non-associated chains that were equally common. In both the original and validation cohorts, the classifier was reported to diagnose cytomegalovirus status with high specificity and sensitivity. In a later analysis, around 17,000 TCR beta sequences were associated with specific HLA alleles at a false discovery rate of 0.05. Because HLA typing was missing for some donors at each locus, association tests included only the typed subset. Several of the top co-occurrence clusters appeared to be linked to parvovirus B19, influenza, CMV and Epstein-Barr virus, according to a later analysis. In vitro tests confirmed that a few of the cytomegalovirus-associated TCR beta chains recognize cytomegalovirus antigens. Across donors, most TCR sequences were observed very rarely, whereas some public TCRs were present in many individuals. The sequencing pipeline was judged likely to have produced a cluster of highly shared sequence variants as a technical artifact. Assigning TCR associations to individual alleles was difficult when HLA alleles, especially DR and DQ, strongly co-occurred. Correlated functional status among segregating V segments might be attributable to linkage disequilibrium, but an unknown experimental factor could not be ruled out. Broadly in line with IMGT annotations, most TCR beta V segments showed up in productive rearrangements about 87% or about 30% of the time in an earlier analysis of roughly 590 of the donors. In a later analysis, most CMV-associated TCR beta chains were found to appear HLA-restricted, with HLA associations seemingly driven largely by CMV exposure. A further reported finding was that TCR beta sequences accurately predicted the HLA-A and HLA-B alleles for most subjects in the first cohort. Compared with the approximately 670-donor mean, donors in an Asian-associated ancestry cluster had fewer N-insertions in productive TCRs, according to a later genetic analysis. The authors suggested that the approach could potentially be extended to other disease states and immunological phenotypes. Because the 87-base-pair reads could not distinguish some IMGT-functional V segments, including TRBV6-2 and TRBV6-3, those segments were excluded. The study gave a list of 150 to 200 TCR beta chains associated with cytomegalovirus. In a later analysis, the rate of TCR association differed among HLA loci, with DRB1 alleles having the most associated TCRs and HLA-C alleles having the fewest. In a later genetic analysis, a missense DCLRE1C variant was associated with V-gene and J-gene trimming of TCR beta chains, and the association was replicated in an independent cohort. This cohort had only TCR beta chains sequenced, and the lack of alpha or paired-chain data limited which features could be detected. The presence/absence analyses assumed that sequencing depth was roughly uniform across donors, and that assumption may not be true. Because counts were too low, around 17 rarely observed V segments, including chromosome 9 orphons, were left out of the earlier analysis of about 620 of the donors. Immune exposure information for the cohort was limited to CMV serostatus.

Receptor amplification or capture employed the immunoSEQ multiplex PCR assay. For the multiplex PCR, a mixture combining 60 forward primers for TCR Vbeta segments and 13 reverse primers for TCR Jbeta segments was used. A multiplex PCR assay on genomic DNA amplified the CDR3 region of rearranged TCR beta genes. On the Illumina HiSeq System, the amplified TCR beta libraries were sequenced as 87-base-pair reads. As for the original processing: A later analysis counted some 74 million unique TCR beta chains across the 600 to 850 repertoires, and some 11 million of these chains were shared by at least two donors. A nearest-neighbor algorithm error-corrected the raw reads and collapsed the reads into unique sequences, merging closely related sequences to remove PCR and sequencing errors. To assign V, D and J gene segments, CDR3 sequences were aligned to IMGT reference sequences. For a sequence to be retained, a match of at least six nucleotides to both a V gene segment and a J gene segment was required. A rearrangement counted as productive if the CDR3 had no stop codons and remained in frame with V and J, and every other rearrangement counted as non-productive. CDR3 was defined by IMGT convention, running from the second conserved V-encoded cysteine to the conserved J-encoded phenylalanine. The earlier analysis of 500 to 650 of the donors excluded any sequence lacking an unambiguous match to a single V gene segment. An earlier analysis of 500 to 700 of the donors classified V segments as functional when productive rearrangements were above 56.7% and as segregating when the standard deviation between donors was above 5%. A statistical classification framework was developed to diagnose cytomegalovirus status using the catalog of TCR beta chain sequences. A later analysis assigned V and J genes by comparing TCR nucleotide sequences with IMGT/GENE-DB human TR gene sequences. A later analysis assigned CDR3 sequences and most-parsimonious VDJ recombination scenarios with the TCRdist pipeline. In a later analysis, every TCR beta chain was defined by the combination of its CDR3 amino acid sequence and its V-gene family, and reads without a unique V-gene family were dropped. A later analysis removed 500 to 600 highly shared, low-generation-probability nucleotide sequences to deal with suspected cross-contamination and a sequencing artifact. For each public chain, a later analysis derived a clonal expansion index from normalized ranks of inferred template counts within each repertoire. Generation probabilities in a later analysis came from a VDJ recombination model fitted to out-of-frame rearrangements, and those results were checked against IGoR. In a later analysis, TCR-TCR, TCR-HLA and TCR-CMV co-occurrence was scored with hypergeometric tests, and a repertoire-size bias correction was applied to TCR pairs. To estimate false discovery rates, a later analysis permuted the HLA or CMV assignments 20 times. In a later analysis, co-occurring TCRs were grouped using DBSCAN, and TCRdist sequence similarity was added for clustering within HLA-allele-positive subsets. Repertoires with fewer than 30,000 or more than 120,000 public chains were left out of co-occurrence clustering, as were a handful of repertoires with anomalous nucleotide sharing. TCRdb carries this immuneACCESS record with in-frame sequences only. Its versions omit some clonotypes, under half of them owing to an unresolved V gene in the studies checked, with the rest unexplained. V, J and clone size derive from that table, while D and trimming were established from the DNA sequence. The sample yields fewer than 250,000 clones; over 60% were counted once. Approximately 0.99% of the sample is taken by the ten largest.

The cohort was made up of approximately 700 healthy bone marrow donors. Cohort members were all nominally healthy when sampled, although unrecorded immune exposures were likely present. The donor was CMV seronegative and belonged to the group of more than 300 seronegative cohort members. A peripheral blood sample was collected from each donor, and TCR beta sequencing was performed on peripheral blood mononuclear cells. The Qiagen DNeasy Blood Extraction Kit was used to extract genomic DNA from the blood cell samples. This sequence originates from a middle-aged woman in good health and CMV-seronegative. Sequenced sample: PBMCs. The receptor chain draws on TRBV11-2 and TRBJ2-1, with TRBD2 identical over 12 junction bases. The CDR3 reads CASSPRLAGVWNEQFF. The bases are TGTGCCAGCAGCCCGCGACTAGCGGGAGTATGGAATGAGCAGTTCTTC.